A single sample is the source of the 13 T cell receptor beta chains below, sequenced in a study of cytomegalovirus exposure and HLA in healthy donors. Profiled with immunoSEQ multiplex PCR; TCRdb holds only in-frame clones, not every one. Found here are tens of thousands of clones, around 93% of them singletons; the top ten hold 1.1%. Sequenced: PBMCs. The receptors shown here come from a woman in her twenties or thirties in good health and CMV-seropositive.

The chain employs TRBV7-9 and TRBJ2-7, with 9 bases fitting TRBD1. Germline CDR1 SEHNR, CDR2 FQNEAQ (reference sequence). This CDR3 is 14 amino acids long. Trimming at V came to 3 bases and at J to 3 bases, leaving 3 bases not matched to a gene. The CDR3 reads CASSFGTGNYEQYF. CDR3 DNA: TGTGCCAGCAGCTTCGGGACAGGGAACTACGAGCAGTACTTC.

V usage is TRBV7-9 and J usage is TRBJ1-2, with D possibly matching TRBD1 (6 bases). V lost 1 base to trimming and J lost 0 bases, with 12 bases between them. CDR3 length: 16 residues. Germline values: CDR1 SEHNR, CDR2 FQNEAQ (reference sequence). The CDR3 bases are TGTGCCAGCAGCTTAGAGCGGACAGCTGCTAACTATGGCTACACCTTC. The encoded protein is CASSLERTAANYGYTF.

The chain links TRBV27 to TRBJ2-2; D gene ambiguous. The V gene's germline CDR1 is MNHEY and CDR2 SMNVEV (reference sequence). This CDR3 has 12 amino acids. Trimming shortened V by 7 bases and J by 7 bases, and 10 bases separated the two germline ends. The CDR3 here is CASKVPGGELFF. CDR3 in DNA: TGTGCCAGCAAAGTCCCCGGCGGGGAGCTGTTTTTT.

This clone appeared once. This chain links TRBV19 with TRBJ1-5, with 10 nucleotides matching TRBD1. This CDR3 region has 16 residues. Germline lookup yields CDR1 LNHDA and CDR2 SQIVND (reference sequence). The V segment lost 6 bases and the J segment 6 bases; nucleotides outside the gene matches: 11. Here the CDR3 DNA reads TGTGCCAGTAGGAAAACGGGACAGGGGAGTATTCAGCCCCAGCATTTT. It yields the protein CASRKTGQGSIQPQHF.

CDR3 in amino acids: CASSSGLAGGEQYF. The CDR3 bases are TGTGCCAGCAGCTCCGGACTAGCGGGAGGCGAGCAGTACTTC. The V gene is TRBV11-3, the J gene TRBJ2-7; 14 bases map to TRBD2. Looked up from germline, CDR1 is SGHNT and CDR2 is YENEEA. The CDR3 is 14 residues long. The V and J ends lost 4 bases and 6 bases, in that order; junction bases with no gene match: 2.

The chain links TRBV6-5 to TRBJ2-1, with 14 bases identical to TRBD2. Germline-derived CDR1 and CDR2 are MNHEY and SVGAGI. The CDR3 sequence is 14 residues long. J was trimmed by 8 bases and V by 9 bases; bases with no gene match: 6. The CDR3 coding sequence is TGTGCCAGTCAGGGACTAGCGGGAGCCCATGAGCAGTTCTTC. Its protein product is CASQGLAGAHEQFF.

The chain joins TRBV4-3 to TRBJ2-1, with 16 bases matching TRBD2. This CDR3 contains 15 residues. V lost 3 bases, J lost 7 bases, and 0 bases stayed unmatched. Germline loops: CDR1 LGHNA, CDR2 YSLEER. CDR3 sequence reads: CASSQGLAGGNEQFF. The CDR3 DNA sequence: TGCGCCAGCAGCCAGGGACTAGCGGGAGGGAATGAGCAGTTCTTC.

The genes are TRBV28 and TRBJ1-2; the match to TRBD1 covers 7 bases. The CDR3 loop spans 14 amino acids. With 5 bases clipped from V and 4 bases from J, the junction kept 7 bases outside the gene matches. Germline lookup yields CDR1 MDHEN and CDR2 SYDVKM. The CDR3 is CASSQTGTAYGYTF. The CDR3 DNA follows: TGTGCCAGCAGTCAAACCGGGACAGCCTATGGCTACACCTTC.

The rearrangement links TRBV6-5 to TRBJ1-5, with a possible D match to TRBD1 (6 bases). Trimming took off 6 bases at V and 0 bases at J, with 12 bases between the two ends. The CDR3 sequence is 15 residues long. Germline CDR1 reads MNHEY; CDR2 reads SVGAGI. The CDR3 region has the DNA TGTGCCAGCAGAAGACACAGGGATAGCAATCAGCCCCAGCATTTT. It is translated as CASRRHRDSNQPQHF.

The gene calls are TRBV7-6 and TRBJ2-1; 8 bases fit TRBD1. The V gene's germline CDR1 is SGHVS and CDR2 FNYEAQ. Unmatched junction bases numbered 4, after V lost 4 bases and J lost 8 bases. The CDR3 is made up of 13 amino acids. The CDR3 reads CASSWTGFDEQFF. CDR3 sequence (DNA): TGTGCCAGCAGCTGGACAGGGTTTGATGAGCAGTTCTTC.

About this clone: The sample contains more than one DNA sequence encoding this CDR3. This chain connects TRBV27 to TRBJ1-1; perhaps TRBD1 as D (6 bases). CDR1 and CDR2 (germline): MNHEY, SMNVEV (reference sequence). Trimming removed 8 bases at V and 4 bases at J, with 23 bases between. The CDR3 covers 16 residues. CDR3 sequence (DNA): TGTGCCAGCGGACCTCTGGAGACAGGAGTAAGCACTGAAGCTTTCTTT. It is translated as CASGPLETGVSTEAFF.

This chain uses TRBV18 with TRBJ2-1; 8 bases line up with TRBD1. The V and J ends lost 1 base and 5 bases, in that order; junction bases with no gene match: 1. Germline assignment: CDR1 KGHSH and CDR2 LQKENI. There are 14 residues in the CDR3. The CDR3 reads CASSPQQGDNEQFF. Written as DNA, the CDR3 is TGTGCCAGCTCACCACAACAGGGGGACAATGAGCAGTTCTTC.

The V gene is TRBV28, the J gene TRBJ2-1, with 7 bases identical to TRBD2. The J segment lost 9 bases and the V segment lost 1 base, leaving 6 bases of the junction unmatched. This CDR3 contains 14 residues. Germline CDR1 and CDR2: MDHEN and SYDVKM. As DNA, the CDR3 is TGTGCCAGCAGTTTATTGGGGGGGTTGGCTGAGCAGTTCTTC. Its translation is CASSLLGGLAEQFF.